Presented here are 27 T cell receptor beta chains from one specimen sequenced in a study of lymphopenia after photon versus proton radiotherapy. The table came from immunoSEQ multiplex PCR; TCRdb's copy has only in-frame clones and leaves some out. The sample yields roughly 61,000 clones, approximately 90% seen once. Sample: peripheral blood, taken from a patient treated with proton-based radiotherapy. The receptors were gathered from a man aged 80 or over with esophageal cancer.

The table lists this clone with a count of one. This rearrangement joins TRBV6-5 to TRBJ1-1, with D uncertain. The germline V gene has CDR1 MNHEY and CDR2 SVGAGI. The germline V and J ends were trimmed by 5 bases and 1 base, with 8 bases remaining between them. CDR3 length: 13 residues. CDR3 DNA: TGTGCCAGCAGTCAAACACGGAACACTGAAGCTTTCTTT. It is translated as CASSQTRNTEAFF.

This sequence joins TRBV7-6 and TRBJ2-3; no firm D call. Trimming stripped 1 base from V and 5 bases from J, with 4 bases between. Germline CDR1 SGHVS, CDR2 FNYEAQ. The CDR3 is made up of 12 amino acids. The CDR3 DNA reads TGTGCCAGCAGCTTAGTCGGAGATACGCAGTATTTT. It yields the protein CASSLVGDTQYF.

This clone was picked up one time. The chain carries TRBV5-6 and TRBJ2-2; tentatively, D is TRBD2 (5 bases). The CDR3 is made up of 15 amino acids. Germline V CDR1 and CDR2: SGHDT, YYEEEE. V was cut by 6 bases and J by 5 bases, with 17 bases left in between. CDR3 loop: CASIKKFGVTGELFF. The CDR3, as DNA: TGTGCCAGCATCAAAAAGTTCGGGGTAACCGGGGAGCTGTTTTTT.

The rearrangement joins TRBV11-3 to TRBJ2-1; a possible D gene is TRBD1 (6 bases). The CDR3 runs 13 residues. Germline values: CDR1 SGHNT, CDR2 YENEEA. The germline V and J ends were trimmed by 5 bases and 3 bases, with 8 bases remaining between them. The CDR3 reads CASSEGGYNEQFF. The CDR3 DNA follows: TGTGCCAGCAGCGAAGGGGGCTACAATGAGCAGTTCTTC.

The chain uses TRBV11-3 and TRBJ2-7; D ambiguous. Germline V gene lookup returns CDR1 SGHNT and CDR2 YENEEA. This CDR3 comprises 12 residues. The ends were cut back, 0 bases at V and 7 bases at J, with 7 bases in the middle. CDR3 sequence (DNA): TGTGCCAGCAGCTTAGAAGGTCAGGAGCAGTACTTC. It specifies CASSLEGQEQYF. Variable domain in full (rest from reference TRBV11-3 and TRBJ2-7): EAGVVQSPRYKIIEKKQPVAFWCNPISGHNTLYWYLQNLGQGPELLIRYENEEAVDDSQLPKDRFSAERLKGVDSTLKIQPAELGDSAVYLCASSLEGQEQYFGPGTRLTVT.

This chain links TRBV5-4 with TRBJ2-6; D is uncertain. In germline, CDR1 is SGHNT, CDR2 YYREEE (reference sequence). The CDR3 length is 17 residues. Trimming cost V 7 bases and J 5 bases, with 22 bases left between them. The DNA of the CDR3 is TGTGCCAGCCAATGGACGTACAGACAAAGTCGGGCCAACGTCCTGACTTTC. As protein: CASQWTYRQSRANVLTF.

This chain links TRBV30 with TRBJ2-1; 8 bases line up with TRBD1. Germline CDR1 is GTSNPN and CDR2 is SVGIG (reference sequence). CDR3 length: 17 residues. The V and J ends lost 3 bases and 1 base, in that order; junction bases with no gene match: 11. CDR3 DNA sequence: TGTGCCTGGAGCGCCGACCGGGACAGGAGATCCTACAATGAGCAGTTCTTC. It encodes CAWSADRDRRSYNEQFF.

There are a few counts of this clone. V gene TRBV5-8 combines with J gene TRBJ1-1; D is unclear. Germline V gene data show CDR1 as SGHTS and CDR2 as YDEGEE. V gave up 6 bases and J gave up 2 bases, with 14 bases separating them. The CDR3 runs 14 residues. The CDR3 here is CASISTSLNTEAFF. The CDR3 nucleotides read TGTGCCAGCATCTCGACATCCCTTAACACTGAAGCTTTCTTT.

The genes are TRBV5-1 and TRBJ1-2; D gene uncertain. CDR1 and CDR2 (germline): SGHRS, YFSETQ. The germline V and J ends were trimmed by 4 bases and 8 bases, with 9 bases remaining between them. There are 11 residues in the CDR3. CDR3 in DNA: TGCGCCAGCAGCGATCTGCTGGGCTACACCTTC. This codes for CASSDLLGYTF.

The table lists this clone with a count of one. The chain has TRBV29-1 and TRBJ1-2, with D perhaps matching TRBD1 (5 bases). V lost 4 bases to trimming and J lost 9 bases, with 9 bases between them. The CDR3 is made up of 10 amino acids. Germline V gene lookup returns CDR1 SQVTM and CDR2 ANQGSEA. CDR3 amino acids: CSVGGGSYTF. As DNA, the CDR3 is TGCAGCGTTGGGGGCGGGAGCTACACCTTC.

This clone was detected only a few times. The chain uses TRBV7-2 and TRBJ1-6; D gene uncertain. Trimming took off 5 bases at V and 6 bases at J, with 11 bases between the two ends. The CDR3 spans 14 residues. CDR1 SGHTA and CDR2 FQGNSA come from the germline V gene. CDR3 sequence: CASSRRESNSPLHF. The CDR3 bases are TGTGCCAGCAGCCGACGGGAATCTAATTCACCCCTCCACTTT.

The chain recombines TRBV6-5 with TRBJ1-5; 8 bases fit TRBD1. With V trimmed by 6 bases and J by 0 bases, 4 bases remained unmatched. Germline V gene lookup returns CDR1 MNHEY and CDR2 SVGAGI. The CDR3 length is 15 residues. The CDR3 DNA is TGTGCCAGCAGACCCGGACAGGGTAGCAATCAGCCCCAGCATTTT. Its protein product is CASRPGQGSNQPQHF.

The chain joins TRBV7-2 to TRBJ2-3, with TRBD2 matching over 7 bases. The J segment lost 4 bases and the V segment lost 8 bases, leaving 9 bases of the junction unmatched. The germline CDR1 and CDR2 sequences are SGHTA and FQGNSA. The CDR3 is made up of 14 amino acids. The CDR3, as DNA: TGTGCCAGCCACATTGGCGGGAGTGCAGATACGCAGTATTTT. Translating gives CASHIGGSADTQYF.

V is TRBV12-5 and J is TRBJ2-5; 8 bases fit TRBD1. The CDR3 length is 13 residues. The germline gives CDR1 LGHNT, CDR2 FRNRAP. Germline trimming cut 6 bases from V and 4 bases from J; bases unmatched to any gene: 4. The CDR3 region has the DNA TGTGCTAGTGGCGGAACAGGGGGAGAGACCCAGTACTTC. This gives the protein CASGGTGGETQYF.

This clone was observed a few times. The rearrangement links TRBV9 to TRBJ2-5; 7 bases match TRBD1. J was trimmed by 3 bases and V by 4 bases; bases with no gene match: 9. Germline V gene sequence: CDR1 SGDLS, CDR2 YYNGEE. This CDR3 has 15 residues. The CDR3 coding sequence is TGTGCCAGCAGCCCCTCCGGGACAGAGAAAGAGACCCAGTACTTC. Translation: CASSPSGTEKETQYF.

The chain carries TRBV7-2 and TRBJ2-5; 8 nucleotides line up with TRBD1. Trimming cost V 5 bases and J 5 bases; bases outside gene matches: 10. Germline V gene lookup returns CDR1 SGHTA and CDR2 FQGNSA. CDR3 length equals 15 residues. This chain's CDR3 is CASSRGQGGRETQYF. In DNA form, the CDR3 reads TGTGCCAGCAGCAGAGGACAGGGCGGACGGGAGACCCAGTACTTC.

The chain's CDR3 is CASSIDHTRREQYF. The CDR3 DNA is TGTGCCAGTAGTATAGATCACACTAGAAGGGAGCAGTACTTC. The chain combines TRBV19 with TRBJ2-7; maybe TRBD2 (5 bases). Trimming removed 0 bases at V and 7 bases at J, with 13 bases between. Looked up from germline, CDR1 is LNHDA and CDR2 is SQIVND (reference sequence). There are 14 residues in the CDR3.

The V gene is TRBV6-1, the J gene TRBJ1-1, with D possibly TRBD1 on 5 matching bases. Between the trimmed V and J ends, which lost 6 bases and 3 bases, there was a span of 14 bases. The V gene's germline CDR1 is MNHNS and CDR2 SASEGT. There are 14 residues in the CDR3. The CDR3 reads CASRRGQSDTEAFF. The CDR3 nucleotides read TGTGCCAGCAGGAGGGGCCAATCGGACACTGAAGCTTTCTTT.

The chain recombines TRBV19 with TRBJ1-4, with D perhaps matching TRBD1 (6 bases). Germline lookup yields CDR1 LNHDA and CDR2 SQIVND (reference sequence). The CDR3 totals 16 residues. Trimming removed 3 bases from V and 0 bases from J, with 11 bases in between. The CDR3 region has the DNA TGTGCCAGTAGTATTGGACAGATACCAACTAATGAAAAACTGTTTTTT. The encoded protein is CASSIGQIPTNEKLFF.

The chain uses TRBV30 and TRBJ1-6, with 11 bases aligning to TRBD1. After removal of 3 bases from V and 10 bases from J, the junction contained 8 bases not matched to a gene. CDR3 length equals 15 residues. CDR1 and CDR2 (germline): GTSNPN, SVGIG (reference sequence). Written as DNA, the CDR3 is TGTGCCTGGAGGCTCCCGGGACAGGGGGAATCACCCCTCCACTTT. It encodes CAWRLPGQGESPLHF. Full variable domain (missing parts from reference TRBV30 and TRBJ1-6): SQTIHQWPATLVQPVGSPLSLECTVEGTSNPNLYWYRQAAGRGLQLLFYSVGIGQISSEVPQNLSASRPQDRQFILSSKKLLLSDSGFYLCAWRLPGQGESPLHFGNGTRLTVT.

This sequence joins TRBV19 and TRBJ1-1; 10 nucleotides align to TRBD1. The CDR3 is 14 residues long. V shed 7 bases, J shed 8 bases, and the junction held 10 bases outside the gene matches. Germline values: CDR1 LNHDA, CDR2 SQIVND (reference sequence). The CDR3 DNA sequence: TGTGCCAGTAATAGACAGGGGGCGAGACAAGAAGCTTTCTTT. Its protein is CASNRQGARQEAFF.

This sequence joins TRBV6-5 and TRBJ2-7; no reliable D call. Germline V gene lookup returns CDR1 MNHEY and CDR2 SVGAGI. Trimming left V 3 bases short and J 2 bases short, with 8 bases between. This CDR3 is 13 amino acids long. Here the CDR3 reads CASSYEGTYEQYF. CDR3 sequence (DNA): TGTGCCAGCAGTTATGAAGGGACCTACGAGCAGTACTTC.

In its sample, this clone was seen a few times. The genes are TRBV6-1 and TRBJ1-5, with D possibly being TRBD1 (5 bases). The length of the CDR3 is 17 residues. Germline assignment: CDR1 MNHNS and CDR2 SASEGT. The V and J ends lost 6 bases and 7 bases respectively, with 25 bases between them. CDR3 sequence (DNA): TGTGCCAGCAGAGAACCCCAGGGCAGGGTAATTGAACAGCCCCAGCATTTT. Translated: CASREPQGRVIEQPQHF.

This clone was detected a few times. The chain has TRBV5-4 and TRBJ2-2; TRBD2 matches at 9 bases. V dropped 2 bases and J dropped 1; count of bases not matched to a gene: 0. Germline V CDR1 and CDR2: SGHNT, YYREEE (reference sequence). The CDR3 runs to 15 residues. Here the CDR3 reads CASSLLAGNTGELFF. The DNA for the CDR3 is TGTGCCAGCAGCTTACTAGCGGGGAACACCGGGGAGCTGTTTTTT. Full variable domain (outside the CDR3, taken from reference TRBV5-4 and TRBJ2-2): ETGVTQSPTHLIKTRGQQVTLRCSSQSGHNTVSWYQQALGQGPQFIFQYYREEENGRGNFPPRFSGLQFPNYSSELNVNALELDDSALYLCASSLLAGNTGELFFGEGSRLTVL.

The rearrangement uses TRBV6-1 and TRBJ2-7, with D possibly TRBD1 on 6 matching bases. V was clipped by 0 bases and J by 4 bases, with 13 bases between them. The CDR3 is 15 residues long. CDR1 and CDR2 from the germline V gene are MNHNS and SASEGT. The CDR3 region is CASSEAAAGEYEQYF. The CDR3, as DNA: TGTGCCAGCAGTGAAGCGGCGGCAGGGGAGTACGAGCAGTACTTC.

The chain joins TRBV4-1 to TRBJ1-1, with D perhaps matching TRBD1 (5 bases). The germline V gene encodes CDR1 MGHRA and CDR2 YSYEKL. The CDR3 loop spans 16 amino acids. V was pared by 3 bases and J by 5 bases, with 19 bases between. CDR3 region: CASSHPPSRAGTEAFF. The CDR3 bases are TGCGCCAGCAGCCACCCGCCCAGCAGGGCGGGAACTGAAGCTTTCTTT.

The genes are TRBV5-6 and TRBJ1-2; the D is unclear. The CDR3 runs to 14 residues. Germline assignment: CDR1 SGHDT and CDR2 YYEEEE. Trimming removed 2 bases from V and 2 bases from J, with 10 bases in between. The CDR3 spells CASSLGAANYGYTF. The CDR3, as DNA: TGTGCCAGCAGCTTAGGTGCTGCGAACTATGGCTACACCTTC.